This entry is about one TCR beta chain. What it binds is unknown. The data derive from a study of identical twins. This CDR3 is 14 amino acids long. CDR1 is MNHNS and CDR2 is SASEGT in the germline V gene. V was clipped by 8 bases and J by 8 bases, with 19 bases between them. TCRdb ran MiXCR on the 5' RACE reads and lists one entry per CDR3 protein. This sample has roughly 770,000 distinct CDR3 sequences, with about 20% found just once. Study findings and constraints: Zero-insertion analyses were open to partial confounding by invariant MAIT and iNKT cells.

In addition, the sample was reused for a study of T cells expressing NK-cell markers. As reported in that work: One of eight sequenced donors was HCMV-seronegative; the other seven were seropositive. A range of roughly 1.0-8% of CD8+ T cells consisted of dominant NKG2C+ clonotypes in roughly 6 donors. A handful of donors likewise had their CD3+CD56-NKG2C+ fraction led by these clonotypes.

The chain combines TRBV6-1 with TRBJ2-1; D might be TRBD2 (5 bases). This TCR was recovered from a woman aged 18-35 years in good health. Source material: PBMCs. The CDR3: CASAPVTVDYEQFF. CDR3 bases: TGTGCCAGCGCCCCTGTTACCGTGGACTATGAGCAGTTCTTC.